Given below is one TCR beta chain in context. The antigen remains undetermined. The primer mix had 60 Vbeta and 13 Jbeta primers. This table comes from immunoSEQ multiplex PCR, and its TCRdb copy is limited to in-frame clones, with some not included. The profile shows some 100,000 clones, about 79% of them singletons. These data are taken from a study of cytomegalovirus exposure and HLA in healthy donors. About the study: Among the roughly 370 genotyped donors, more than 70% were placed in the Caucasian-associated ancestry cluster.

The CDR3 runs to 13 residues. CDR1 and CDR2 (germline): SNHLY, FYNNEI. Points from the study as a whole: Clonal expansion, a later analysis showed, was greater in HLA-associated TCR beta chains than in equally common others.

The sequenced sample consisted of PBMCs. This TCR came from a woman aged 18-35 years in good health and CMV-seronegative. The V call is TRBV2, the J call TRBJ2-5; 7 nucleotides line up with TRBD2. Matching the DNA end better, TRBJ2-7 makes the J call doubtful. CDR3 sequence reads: CASGGDLSYEQYF. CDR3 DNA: TGTGCCAGCGGGGGGGACTTATCCTACGAGCAGTACTTC.